The 11 T cell receptor beta chains presented below share a single source sample, sequenced in a study of T cell changes during pregnancy in multiple sclerosis. Sequencing was performed with immunoSEQ multiplex PCR; in TCRdb, only in-frame clones are kept and a portion is missing. The repertoire holds under 75,000 clones, with about 93% as singletons. The sample in question was CD8+ T cells from peripheral blood mononuclear cells, obtained in the second trimester of pregnancy. All receptors come from a female donor with multiple sclerosis, enrolled in a pregnancy study.

V is TRBV27 and J is TRBJ1-5, with a tentative D call TRBD1 (6 bases). CDR3 length equals 15 residues. V lost 0 bases, J lost 3 bases, and 9 bases lay in between. Germline CDR1 and CDR2: MNHEY and SMNVEV (reference sequence). The CDR3 DNA follows: TGTGCCAGCAGTTTATCAGCAGGGGTCAATCAGCCCCAGCATTTT. Residues: CASSLSAGVNQPQHF.

The V call is TRBV14, the J call TRBJ2-5; D is possibly TRBD1 (6 bases). V lost 6 bases to trimming and J lost 5 bases, with 16 bases between them. The CDR3 runs 14 residues. Germline V lookup: CDR1 SGHDN, CDR2 FVKESK. The CDR3 bases are TGTGCCAGCAGGTTAACAGGGCAGCGGGAGACCCAGTACTTC. The encoded protein is CASRLTGQRETQYF.

This chain joins TRBV4-1 and TRBJ2-6; D unclear. The germline gives CDR1 MGHRA, CDR2 YSYEKL. Trimming shortened V by 6 bases and J by 4 bases, and 10 bases separated the two germline ends. This CDR3 has 14 residues. CDR3 protein: CASSGVAGANVLTF. The CDR3 bases are TGCGCCAGCAGTGGAGTGGCAGGGGCCAACGTCCTGACTTTC.

This rearrangement joins TRBV27 to TRBJ2-6, with D possibly matching TRBD1 (5 bases). With 7 bases removed from V and 4 bases from J, the gap between germline ends came to 5 bases. CDR3 length equals 12 residues. Germline values: CDR1 MNHEY, CDR2 SMNVEV (reference sequence). CDR3 sequence (DNA): TGTGCCAGCAAGGGGGGGGCCAACGTCCTGACTTTC. This sequence encodes CASKGGANVLTF.

The chain carries TRBV6-6 and TRBJ2-7; a weak D match, TRBD2 (6 bases). The CDR3 length is 15 residues. Germline CDR1 and CDR2: MNHNY and SVGAGI (reference sequence). Trimming left V 6 bases short and J 0 bases short, with 15 bases between. As DNA, the CDR3 is TGTGCCAGCAGCCCCCTCCGGGGGAGCTCCTACGAGCAGTACTTC. It codes for CASSPLRGSSYEQYF.

The chain uses TRBV6-5 and TRBJ2-5; D unresolved. Trimming took 6 bases from V and 0 from J, leaving 11 bases between them. CDR3 size: 14 residues. The V gene's germline CDR1 is MNHEY and CDR2 SVGAGI. The CDR3 coding sequence is TGTGCCAGCAGCCAAACATGGTACCAAGAGACCCAGTACTTC. Translation gives CASSQTWYQETQYF.

This clone was detected once. The chain recombines TRBV30 with TRBJ2-7; TRBD2 aligns across 16 bases. The CDR3 covers 14 residues. The junction had 6 bases not matched to a gene; V was cut back by 1 base and J by 12 bases. Germline V gene lookup returns CDR1 GTSNPN and CDR2 SVGIG (reference sequence). This CDR3 reads CAWSEGTSGRARYF. CDR3 DNA sequence: TGTGCCTGGAGTGAGGGGACTAGCGGGAGGGCGCGGTACTTC. Full variable domain (remainder filled in from reference TRBV30 and TRBJ2-7): SQTIHQWPATLVQPVGSPLSLECTVEGTSNPNLYWYRQAAGRGLQLLFYSVGIGQISSEVPQNLSASRPQDRQFILSSKKLLLSDSGFYLCAWSEGTSGRARYFGPGTRLTVT.

V gene TRBV27 combines with J gene TRBJ2-2; 9 bases are shared with TRBD1. The CDR3 runs to 17 residues. The ends lost 4 bases at V and 4 bases at J; junction bases unmatched: 10. Germline V CDR1 and CDR2: MNHEY, SMNVEV (reference sequence). CDR3 region: CASSSTQGQGLTGELFF. The CDR3 bases are TGTGCCAGCAGTTCCACCCAGGGACAGGGACTCACCGGGGAGCTGTTTTTT.

V and J are TRBV7-6 and TRBJ1-1; D might be TRBD1 (6 bases). The CDR3 is 13 residues long. Germline V gene data show CDR1 as SGHVS and CDR2 as FNYEAQ. With 5 bases removed from V and 3 bases from J, the gap between germline ends came to 10 bases. The CDR3 region is CASSPHRDTEAFF. For the CDR3, the DNA is TGTGCCAGCAGCCCCCACAGGGACACTGAAGCTTTCTTT.

The chain combines TRBV7-9 with TRBJ1-5; weak D call: TRBD1 (6 bases). V lost 1 base and J lost 3, with 7 bases in between. Germline V lookup: CDR1 SEHNR, CDR2 FQNEAQ (reference sequence). The CDR3 runs to 14 residues. DNA of the CDR3: TGTGCCAGCAGCTTAGGGACAGCCAATCAGCCCCAGCATTTT. Encoded protein: CASSLGTANQPQHF.

The chain uses TRBV19 and TRBJ2-7; 9 nucleotides match TRBD1. V was pared by 5 bases and J by 5 bases, with 4 bases of the junction left unmatched. Germline CDR1 LNHDA, CDR2 SQIVND (reference sequence). The CDR3 is made up of 13 amino acids. Here the CDR3 reads CASSSGQGNEQYF. In nucleotides, the CDR3 is TGTGCCAGTAGTTCGGGACAGGGTAACGAGCAGTACTTC. Looking up the rest from reference TRBV19 and TRBJ2-7 gives the full variable domain: DGGITQSPKYLFRKEGQNVTLSCEQNLNHDAMYWYRQDPGQGLRLIYYSQIVNDFQKGDIAEGYSVSREKKESFPLTVTSAQKNPTAFYLCASSSGQGNEQYFGPGTRLTVT.